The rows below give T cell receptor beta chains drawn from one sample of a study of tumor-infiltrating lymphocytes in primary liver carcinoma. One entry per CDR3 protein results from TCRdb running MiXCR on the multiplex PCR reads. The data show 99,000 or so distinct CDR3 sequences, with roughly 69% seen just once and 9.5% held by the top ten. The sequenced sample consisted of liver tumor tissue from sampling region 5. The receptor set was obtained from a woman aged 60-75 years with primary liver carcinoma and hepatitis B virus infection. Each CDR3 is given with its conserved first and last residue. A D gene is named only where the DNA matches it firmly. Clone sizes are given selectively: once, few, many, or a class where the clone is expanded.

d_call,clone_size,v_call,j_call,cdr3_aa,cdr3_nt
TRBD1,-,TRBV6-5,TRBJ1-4,CASSDSTTGTVKLFF,TGTGCCAGCAGTGACTCCACGACAGGGACGGTAAAACTGTTTTTT
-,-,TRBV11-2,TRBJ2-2,CANSFWGRELFF,TGTGCCAACAGCTTCTGGGGCAGGGAGCTGTTTTTT
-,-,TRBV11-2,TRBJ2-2,CFRSLDVWAAGELFF,TGTTTCAGGAGCTTAGATGTTTGGGCGGCTGGGGAGCTGTTTTTT
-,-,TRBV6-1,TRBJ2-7,CAISVDYLSYEQYF,TGTGCTATCAGTGTAGACTATCTATCCTACGAGCAGTACTTC
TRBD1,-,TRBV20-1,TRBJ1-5,CSTRVSQGDQPQHF,TGCAGTACTAGAGTTTCGCAGGGGGATCAGCCCCAGCATTTT
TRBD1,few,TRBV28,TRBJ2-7,CASSLMGQAYEQYF,TGTGCCAGCAGTCTGATGGGACAGGCCTACGAGCAGTACTTC
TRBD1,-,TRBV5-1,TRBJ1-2,CAGGPGQGSGYSF,TGCGCCGGCGGCCCAGGACAGGGGAGTGGCTACAGCTTC
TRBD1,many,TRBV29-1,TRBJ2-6,CSVSRDREADVLTF,TGCAGCGTTAGCCGGGACAGGGAGGCCGACGTCCTGACTTTC
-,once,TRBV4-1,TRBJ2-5,CTSSQGLRSAETQYF,TGCACCAGTAGCCAAGGGCTCCGGTCCGCAGAGACCCAGTACTTC
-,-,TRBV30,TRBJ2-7,CAWDKGGPYEQHF,TGTGCCTGGGATAAGGGGGGGCCCTACGAGCAGCACTTC